Sequencing of this T cell receptor beta chain was carried out in a study of blood T cells in healthy people across ages. The study, taken as a whole, reports: TCR beta diversity was tightly associated with the proportion of naive T cells. Donor CMV infection status was unknown, possibly confounding age-related changes in expanded clonotypes.

A sample-barcoded 5' primer and a J-beta primer mix were used in a second PCR of about 7 to 12 cycles. TCRdb called the 5' RACE reads again in MiXCR, with one record for every CDR3 protein. The sample includes more than 1.4 million distinct CDR3 sequences, about 40% of them seen just once. About this clonotype: Its specificity is unknown.

Every sample yielded at least 6 million isolated PBMCs. The CDR3 spans 15 residues. CDR1 SGHKS and CDR2 YYEKEE come from the germline V gene (reference sequence). Sample: blood. The chain has TRBV5-5 and TRBJ2-4; 9 positions agree with TRBD1. Judging by the DNA end, TRBJ2-7 fits better; the J call may be wrong. The receptor comes from a woman aged 18-29 years in good health. CDR3 loop: CASSPPGQGRYEQYF. The CDR3, as DNA: TGTGCCAGCAGCCCCCCGGGACAGGGACGCTACGAGCAGTACTTC.